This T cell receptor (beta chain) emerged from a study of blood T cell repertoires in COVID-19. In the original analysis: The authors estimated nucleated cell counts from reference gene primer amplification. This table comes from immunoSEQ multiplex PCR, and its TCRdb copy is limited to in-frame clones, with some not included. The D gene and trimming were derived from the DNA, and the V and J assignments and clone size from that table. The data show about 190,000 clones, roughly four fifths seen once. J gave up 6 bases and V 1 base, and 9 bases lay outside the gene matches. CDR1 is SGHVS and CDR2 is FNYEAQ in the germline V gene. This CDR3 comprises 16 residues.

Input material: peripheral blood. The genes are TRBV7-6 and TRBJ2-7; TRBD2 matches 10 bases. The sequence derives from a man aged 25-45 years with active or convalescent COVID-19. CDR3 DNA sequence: TGTGCCAGCAGCTTAGAAGGAACTAGCGGGAATGGCGAGCAGTACTTC. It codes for CASSLEGTSGNGEQYF.